This T cell receptor beta chain was obtained from a study of cytomegalovirus exposure and HLA in healthy donors. Whole-study results and caveats: The study carried out a later analysis of TCR beta sequences. It associated approximately 17,000 of them with specific HLA alleles at a false discovery rate of 0.05. The study designated fewer than 200 TCR beta chains cytomegalovirus-associated. Earlier analysis yielded a pattern in which most TCR beta V segments were productive about 90% or about 30% of the time.

Germline-derived CDR1 and CDR2 are LGHNA and YSLEER. V was shortened by 1 base and J by 0 bases, with 19 bases between the two germline ends. The CDR3 sequence is 19 residues long. PCR involved 60 Vbeta and 13 Jbeta primers. Here immunoSEQ multiplex PCR was the method, and the copy in TCRdb shows in-frame clones only, minus some. The sample lists 99,000 or so clones, over 65% occurring once. Remarks on this clone: What it recognizes is unknown.

Specimen: PBMCs. The chain recombines TRBV4-3 with TRBJ2-1; possible D gene TRBD2, 5 bases. This TCR derives from a middle-aged woman in good health and CMV-seronegative. The CDR3 is CASSQGIVGGLNSYNEQFF. CDR3 sequence (DNA): TGCGCCAGCAGCCAAGGGATTGTGGGCGGGCTGAACTCCTACAATGAGCAGTTCTTC.